Listed below are T cell receptor beta chains from one sample, sequenced in a study of blood T cells in healthy people across ages. TCRdb itself ran the 5' RACE reads through MiXCR, one entry per CDR3 protein. The data contain hundreds of thousands of distinct CDR3 sequences, 58% of them singletons. The sample consisted of blood. The source of these receptors is a man aged 55-75 years in good health. Both conserved end residues are part of each CDR3. Each record gives: V gene, J gene, clone size, D gene, CDR3 protein, CDR3 DNA. A D gene is named only where the DNA matches it firmly. For some rows the clone size is stated as once, few or many, or as a class when expanded; others skip it.

v_gene: TRBV7-2; j_gene: TRBJ1-4; abundance: NA; d_gene: TRBD1; CDR3aa: CASSFRQGKLFF; CDR3nt: TGTGCCAGCAGCTTCCGACAGGGAAAACTGTTTTTT
v_gene: TRBV29-1; j_gene: TRBJ2-1; abundance: NA; d_gene: TRBD1; CDR3aa: CSVEGTGGSYNEQFF; CDR3nt: TGCAGCGTTGAAGGGACAGGGGGGTCCTACAATGAGCAGTTCTTC
v_gene: TRBV5-1; j_gene: TRBJ2-7; abundance: NA; d_gene: TRBD1; CDR3aa: CASSWGQGDEQYF; CDR3nt: TGCGCCAGCAGCTGGGGACAGGGAGACGAGCAGTACTTC
v_gene: TRBV20-1; j_gene: TRBJ1-2; abundance: NA; d_gene: NA; CDR3aa: CSARDSRGQQYGYTF; CDR3nt: TGCAGTGCTAGAGATAGTCGAGGACAGCAATATGGCTACACCTTC
v_gene: TRBV5-1; j_gene: TRBJ2-7; abundance: once; d_gene: NA; CDR3aa: CASSAPGAYEQYF; CDR3nt: TGCGCCAGCAGCGCCCCGGGGGCCTACGAGCAGTACTTC
v_gene: TRBV5-6; j_gene: TRBJ1-2; abundance: NA; d_gene: TRBD1; CDR3aa: CASSFWDRDYGHTF; CDR3nt: TGTGCCAGCAGCTTCTGGGACAGGGACTATGGCCACACCTTC
v_gene: TRBV7-9; j_gene: TRBJ2-2; abundance: NA; d_gene: TRBD2; CDR3aa: CASSLLAGGRTGELFF; CDR3nt: TGTGCCAGCAGCTTACTAGCGGGGGGACGTACCGGGGAGCTGTTTTTT
v_gene: TRBV5-1; j_gene: TRBJ1-3; abundance: NA; d_gene: NA; CDR3aa: CASSGRGLGNTIYF; CDR3nt: TGCGCCAGCAGCGGGCGGGGACTGGGAAACACCATATATTTT
v_gene: TRBV20-1; j_gene: TRBJ2-4; abundance: once; d_gene: TRBD1; CDR3aa: CSAYRDRAKNIQYF; CDR3nt: TGCAGTGCTTACAGGGACAGAGCCAAAAACATTCAGTACTTC
v_gene: TRBV18; j_gene: TRBJ2-7; abundance: NA; d_gene: NA; CDR3aa: CASSDMVSYEQYF; CDR3nt: TGTGCCAGCTCAGACATGGTCTCCTACGAGCAGTACTTC
v_gene: TRBV15; j_gene: TRBJ2-1; abundance: NA; d_gene: TRBD2; CDR3aa: CATSRRLAGSLDEQFF; CDR3nt: TGTGCCACCAGCAGACGACTAGCGGGGTCCCTCGATGAGCAGTTCTTC
v_gene: TRBV10-3; j_gene: TRBJ1-2; abundance: NA; d_gene: NA; CDR3aa: CAISETGYYGYTF; CDR3nt: TGTGCCATCAGTGAGACCGGGTACTATGGCTACACCTTC
v_gene: TRBV29-1; j_gene: TRBJ2-6; abundance: NA; d_gene: TRBD2; CDR3aa: CSVEGSGTTGANVQTF; CDR3nt: TGCAGCGTTGAGGGTAGCGGGACTACTGGGGCCAACGTCCAGACTTTC
v_gene: TRBV28; j_gene: TRBJ1-2; abundance: NA; d_gene: NA; CDR3aa: CASSLLGRVDYGYTF; CDR3nt: TGTGCCAGCAGTTTACTGGGGCGCGTGGACTATGGCTACACCTTC
v_gene: TRBV10-3; j_gene: TRBJ2-3; abundance: few; d_gene: TRBD2; CDR3aa: CAISASGSDSDTQYF; CDR3nt: TGTGCCATCAGCGCTAGCGGCTCTGACTCAGATACGCAGTATTTT
v_gene: TRBV4-1; j_gene: TRBJ2-5; abundance: NA; d_gene: NA; CDR3aa: CASSQGWGRQYF; CDR3nt: TGCGCCAGCAGCCAAGGTTGGGGACGACAGTACTTC
v_gene: TRBV7-9; j_gene: TRBJ2-3; abundance: NA; d_gene: TRBD2; CDR3aa: CASSPRGSGGGDTQYF; CDR3nt: TGTGCCAGCAGCCCCCGGGGTAGCGGGGGCGGGGATACGCAGTATTTT
v_gene: TRBV5-5; j_gene: TRBJ2-7; abundance: few; d_gene: NA; CDR3aa: CASSPEPRQNEQYF; CDR3nt: TGTGCCAGCAGCCCGGAGCCTCGACAGAACGAGCAGTACTTC
v_gene: TRBV29-1; j_gene: TRBJ2-7; abundance: NA; d_gene: TRBD1; CDR3aa: CSGRTTGDGEQYF; CDR3nt: TGCAGCGGGCGGACCACAGGGGATGGCGAGCAGTACTTC
v_gene: TRBV3-1; j_gene: TRBJ2-5; abundance: many; d_gene: TRBD2; CDR3aa: CASSPLAEETQYF; CDR3nt: TGTGCCAGCAGCCCGCTAGCGGAAGAGACCCAGTACTTC
v_gene: TRBV11-2; j_gene: TRBJ1-1; abundance: NA; d_gene: NA; CDR3aa: CASSWGDGPSEAFF; CDR3nt: TGTGCCAGCAGCTGGGGCGACGGTCCCAGTGAGGCTTTCTTT
v_gene: TRBV4-1; j_gene: TRBJ2-6; abundance: few; d_gene: TRBD2; CDR3aa: CASSQDRASGTSGANVLTF; CDR3nt: TGCGCCAGCAGCCAAGATCGTGCTAGCGGGACCTCTGGGGCCAACGTCCTGACTTTC
v_gene: TRBV5-1; j_gene: TRBJ2-2; abundance: NA; d_gene: NA; CDR3aa: CASSLLQGLATGELFF; CDR3nt: TGCGCCAGCAGCTTGTTACAGGGATTAGCCACCGGGGAGCTGTTTTTT
v_gene: TRBV21-1; j_gene: TRBJ2-5; abundance: NA; d_gene: NA; CDR3aa: CASSKVLASGGIFQETQYF; CDR3nt: TGTGCCAGCAGCAAAGTATTGGCGTCAGGGGGTATCTTTCAAGAGACCCAGTACTTC
v_gene: TRBV6-2/TRBV6-3; j_gene: TRBJ2-5; abundance: NA; d_gene: NA; CDR3aa: CASNSGFQETQYF; CDR3nt: TGTGCCAGCAACTCCGGCTTCCAAGAGACCCAGTACTTC
v_gene: TRBV7-2; j_gene: TRBJ2-3; abundance: few; d_gene: NA; CDR3aa: CASSLGVKSPRPTQYF; CDR3nt: TGTGCCAGCAGCTTAGGGGTCAAATCTCCCCGTCCGACGCAGTATTTT
v_gene: TRBV12-3/TRBV12-4; j_gene: TRBJ1-2; abundance: NA; d_gene: NA; CDR3aa: CASSFARASYGYTF; CDR3nt: TGTGCCAGCAGTTTTGCCAGGGCGAGCTATGGCTACACCTTC
v_gene: TRBV10-3; j_gene: TRBJ2-5; abundance: NA; d_gene: NA; CDR3aa: CTIRGGTETQYF; CDR3nt: TGTACCATCAGAGGGGGGACGGAGACCCAGTACTTC
v_gene: TRBV18; j_gene: TRBJ2-5; abundance: NA; d_gene: TRBD1; CDR3aa: CASSRTGAIRETQYF; CDR3nt: TGTGCCAGCTCACGGACAGGGGCGATAAGAGAGACCCAGTACTTC